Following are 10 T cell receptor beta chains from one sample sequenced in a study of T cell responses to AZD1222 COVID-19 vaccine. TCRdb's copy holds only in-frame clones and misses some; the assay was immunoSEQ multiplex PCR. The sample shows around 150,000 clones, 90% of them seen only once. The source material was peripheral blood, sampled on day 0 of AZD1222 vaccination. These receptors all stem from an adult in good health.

CDR3 coding DNA: TGTGCCAGCAGCTTCGTTGAAATGACAGGGATCGGGTCACCCCTCCACTTT. Protein product: CASSFVEMTGIGSPLHF. This sequence joins TRBV13 and TRBJ1-6; 7 bases line up with TRBD1. This CDR3 has 17 amino acids. Germline loops: CDR1 PRHDT, CDR2 FYEKMQ (reference sequence). The trim removed 3 bases at V and 10 bases at J, leaving 15 bases unmatched.

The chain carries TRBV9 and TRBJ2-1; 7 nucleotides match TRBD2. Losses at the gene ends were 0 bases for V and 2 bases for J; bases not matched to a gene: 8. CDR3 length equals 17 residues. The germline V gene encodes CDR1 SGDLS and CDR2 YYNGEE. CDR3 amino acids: CASSVARREGTYNEQFF. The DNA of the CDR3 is TGTGCCAGCAGCGTAGCTAGGAGGGAGGGAACCTACAATGAGCAGTTCTTC.

CDR3 coding DNA: TGCGCCAGCAGCTTGCACGGGACTTCGAACACTGAAGCTTTCTTT. It is translated as CASSLHGTSNTEAFF. This chain links TRBV5-1 with TRBJ1-1, with D maybe TRBD1 (5 bases). In germline, CDR1 is SGHRS, CDR2 YFSETQ. V gave up 1 base and J gave up 1 base, with 11 bases separating them. The CDR3 is 15 amino acids. Together with reference TRBV5-1 and TRBJ1-1, the CDR3 gives the full variable domain: KAGVTQTPRYLIKTRGQQVTLSCSPISGHRSVSWYQQTPGQGLQFLFEYFSETQRNKGNFPGRFSGRQFSNSRSEMNVSTLELGDSALYLCASSLHGTSNTEAFFGQGTRLTVV.

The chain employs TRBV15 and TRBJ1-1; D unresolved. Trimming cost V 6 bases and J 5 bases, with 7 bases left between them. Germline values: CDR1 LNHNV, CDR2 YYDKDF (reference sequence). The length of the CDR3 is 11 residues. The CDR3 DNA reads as TGTGCCACCAGGAAGACGACTGAAGCTTTCTTT. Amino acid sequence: CATRKTTEAFF.

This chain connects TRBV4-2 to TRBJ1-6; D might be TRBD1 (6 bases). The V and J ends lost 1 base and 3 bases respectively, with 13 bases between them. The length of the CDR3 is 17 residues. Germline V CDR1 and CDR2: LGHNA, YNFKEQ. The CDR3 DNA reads TGTGCCAGCAGCCAAGGTGATCAGGGGCTCTATAATTCACCCCTCCACTTT. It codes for CASSQGDQGLYNSPLHF.

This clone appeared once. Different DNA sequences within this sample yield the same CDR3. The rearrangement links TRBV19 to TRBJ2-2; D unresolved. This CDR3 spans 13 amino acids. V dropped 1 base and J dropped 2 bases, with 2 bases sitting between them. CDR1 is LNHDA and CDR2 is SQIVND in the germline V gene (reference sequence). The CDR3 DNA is TGTGCCAGTAGTATAGGTAACACCGGGGAGCTGTTTTTT. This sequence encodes CASSIGNTGELFF.

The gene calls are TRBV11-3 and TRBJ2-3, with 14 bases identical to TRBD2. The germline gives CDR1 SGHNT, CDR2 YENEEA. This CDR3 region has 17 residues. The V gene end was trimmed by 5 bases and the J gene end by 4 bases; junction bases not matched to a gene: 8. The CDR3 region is CASSPGTSGSNADTQYF. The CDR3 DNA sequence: TGTGCCAGCAGCCCCGGGACTAGCGGGAGCAATGCAGATACGCAGTATTTT.

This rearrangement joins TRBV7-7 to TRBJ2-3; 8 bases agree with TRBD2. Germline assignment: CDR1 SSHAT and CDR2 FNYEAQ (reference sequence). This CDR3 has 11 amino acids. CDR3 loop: CASGTTDTQYF. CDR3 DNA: TGTGCTAGCGGGACCACAGATACGCAGTATTTT.

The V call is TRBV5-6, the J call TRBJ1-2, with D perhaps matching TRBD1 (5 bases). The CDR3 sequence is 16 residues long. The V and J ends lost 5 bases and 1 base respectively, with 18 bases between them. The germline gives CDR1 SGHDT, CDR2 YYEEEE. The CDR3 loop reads CASSLTWGTLNYGYTF. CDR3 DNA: TGTGCCAGCAGTTTAACTTGGGGGACCCTTAACTATGGCTACACCTTC.

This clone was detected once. CDR3 nucleotide sequence: TGTGCCATCAGTGAGTCGATGGGGGGGGAGACCCAGTACTTC. It translates to CAISESMGGETQYF. The V call is TRBV10-3, the J call TRBJ2-5, with 7 bases that match TRBD2. The germline V gene encodes CDR1 ENHRY and CDR2 SYGVKD. CDR3 length equals 14 residues. V lost 0 bases, J lost 5 bases, and 3 bases stayed unmatched.